This T cell receptor (beta chain) stems from a study of cytomegalovirus exposure and HLA in healthy donors. Notes on the study in general: In a later analysis, a missense DCLRE1C variant was linked to TCR beta V- and J-gene trimming.

Germline assignment: CDR1 MDHEN and CDR2 SYDVKM. The CDR3 length is 15 residues. The junction had 5 bases not matched to a gene; V was cut back by 6 bases and J by 1 base. Comment on this clone: The antigen is unknown.

Amplification used 60 Vbeta primers and 13 Jbeta primers. Assay: immunoSEQ multiplex PCR; the TCRdb copy retains only in-frame clones and omits some. Of 90,000 to 140,000 clones in the sample, 83% were seen once. Sequences were obtained from PBMCs. The clonotype comes from a man in his late teens or twenties in good health and CMV-seronegative. V is TRBV28 and J is TRBJ2-3, with 9 nucleotides matching TRBD2. This CDR3 is CASRFSGSGTDTQYF. CDR3 nucleotides: TGTGCCAGCAGGTTTAGCGGGAGTGGCACAGATACGCAGTATTTT.